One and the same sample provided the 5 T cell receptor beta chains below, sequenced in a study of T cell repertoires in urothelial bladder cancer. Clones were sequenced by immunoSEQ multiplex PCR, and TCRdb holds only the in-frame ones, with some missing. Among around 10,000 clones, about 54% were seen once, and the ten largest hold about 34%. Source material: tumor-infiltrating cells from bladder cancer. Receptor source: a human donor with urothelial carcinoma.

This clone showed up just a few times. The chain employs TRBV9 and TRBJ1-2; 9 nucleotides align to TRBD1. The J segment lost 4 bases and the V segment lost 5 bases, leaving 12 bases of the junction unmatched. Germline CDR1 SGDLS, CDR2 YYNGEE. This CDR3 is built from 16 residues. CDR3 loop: CASSEGAGQGSYGYTF. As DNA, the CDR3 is TGTGCCAGCAGTGAAGGGGCCGGACAGGGGTCCTATGGCTACACCTTC.

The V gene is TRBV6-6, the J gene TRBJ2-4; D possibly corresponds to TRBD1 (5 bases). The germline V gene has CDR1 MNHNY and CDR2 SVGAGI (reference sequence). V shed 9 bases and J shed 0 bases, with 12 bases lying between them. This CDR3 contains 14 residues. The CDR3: CASDSQVAKNIQYF. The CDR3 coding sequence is TGTGCCAGTGACAGTCAAGTAGCCAAAAACATTCAGTACTTC.

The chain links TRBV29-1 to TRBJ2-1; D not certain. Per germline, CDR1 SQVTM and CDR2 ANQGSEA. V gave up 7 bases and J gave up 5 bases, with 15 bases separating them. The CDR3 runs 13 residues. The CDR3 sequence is CSAVPGLDNEQFF. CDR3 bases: TGCAGCGCCGTCCCGGGCCTGGACAATGAGCAGTTCTTC.

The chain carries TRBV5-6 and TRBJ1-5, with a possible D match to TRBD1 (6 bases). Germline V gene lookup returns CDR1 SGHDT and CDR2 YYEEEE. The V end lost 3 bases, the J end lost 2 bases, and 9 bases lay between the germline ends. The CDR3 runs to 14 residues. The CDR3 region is CASSYYRGNQPQHF. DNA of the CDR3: TGTGCCAGCAGCTATTACAGGGGCAATCAGCCCCAGCATTTT.

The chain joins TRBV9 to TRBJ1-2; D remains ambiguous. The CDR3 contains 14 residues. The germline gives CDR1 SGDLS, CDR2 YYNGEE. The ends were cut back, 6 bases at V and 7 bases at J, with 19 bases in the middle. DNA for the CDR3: TGTGCCAGCACGCCCACCTACGGGTCGAGTGGCTACACCTTC. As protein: CASTPTYGSSGYTF.